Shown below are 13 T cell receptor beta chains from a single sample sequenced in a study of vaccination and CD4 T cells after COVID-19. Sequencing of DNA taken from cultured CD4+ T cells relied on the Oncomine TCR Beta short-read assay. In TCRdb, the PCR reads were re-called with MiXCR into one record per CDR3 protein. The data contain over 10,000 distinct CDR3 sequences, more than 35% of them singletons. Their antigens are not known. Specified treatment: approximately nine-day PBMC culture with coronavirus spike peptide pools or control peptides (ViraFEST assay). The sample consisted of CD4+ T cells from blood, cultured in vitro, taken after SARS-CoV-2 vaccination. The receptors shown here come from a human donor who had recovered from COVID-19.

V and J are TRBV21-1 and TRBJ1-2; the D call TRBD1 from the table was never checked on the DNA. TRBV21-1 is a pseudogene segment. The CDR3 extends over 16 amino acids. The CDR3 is CASSTKNRDRNYGYTF. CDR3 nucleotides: TGTGCCAGCAGCACCAAAAACCGAGACAGGAACTATGGCTACACCTTC.

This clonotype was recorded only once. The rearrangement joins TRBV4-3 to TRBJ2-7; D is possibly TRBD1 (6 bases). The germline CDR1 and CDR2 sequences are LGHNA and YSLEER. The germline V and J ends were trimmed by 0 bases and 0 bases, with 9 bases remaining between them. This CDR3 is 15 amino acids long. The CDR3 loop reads CASSQDQGISYEQYF. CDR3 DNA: TGCGCCAGCAGCCAAGATCAGGGGATCTCCTACGAGCAGTACTTC.

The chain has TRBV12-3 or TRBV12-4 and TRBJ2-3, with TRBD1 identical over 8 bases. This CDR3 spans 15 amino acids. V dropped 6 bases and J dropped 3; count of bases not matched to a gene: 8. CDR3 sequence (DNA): TGTGCCAGCAGCGGCGGCAGGGGGCAAACAGATACGCAGTATTTT. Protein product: CASSGGRGQTDTQYF.

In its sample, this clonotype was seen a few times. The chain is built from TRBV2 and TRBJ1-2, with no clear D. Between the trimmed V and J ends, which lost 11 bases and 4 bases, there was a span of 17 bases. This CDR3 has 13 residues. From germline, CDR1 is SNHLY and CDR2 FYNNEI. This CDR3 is CASSRGTSYGYTF. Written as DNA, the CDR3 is TGTGCCTCCTCACGGGGAACGAGCTATGGCTACACCTTC.

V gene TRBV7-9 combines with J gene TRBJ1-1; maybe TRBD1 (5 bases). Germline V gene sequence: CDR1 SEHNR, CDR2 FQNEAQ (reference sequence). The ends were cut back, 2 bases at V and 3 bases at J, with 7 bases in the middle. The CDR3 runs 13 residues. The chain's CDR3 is CASSLWDDTEAFF. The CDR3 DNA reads TGTGCCAGCAGCTTATGGGACGACACTGAAGCTTTCTTT. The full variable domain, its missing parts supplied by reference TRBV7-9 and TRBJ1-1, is DTGVSQNPRHKITKRGQNVTFRCDPISEHNRLYWYRQTLGQGPEFLTYFQNEAQLEKSRLLSDRFSAERPKGSFSTLEIQRTEQGDSAMYLCASSLWDDTEAFFGQGTRLTVV.

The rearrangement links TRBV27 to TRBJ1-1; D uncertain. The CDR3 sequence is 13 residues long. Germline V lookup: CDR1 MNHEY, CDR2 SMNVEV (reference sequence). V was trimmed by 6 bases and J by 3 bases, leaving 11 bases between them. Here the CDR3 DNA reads TGTGCCAGCAGCTTTGGACGGTACACTGAAGCTTTCTTT. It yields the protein CASSFGRYTEAFF.

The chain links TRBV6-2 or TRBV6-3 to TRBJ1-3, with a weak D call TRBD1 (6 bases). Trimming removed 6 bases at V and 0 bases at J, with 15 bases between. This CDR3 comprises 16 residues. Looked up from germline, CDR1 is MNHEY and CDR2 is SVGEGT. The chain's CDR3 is CASSDGQHGSGNTIYF. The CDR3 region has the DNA TGTGCCAGCAGCGACGGACAGCACGGCTCTGGAAACACCATATATTTT.

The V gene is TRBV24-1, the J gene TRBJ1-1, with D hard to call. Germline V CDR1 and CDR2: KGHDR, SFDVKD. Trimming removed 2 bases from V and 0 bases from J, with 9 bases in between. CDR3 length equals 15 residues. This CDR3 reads CATSDSDAMNTEAFF. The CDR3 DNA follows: TGTGCCACCAGTGATTCGGATGCCATGAACACTGAAGCTTTCTTT.

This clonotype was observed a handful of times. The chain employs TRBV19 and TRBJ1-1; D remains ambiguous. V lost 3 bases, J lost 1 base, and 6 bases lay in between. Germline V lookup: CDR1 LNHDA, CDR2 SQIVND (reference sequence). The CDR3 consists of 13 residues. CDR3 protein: CASSISANTEAFF. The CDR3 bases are TGTGCCAGTAGTATTTCAGCGAACACTGAAGCTTTCTTT. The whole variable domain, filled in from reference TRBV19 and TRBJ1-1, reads DGGITQSPKYLFRKEGQNVTLSCEQNLNHDAMYWYRQDPGQGLRLIYYSQIVNDFQKGDIAEGYSVSREKKESFPLTVTSAQKNPTAFYLCASSISANTEAFFGQGTRLTVV.

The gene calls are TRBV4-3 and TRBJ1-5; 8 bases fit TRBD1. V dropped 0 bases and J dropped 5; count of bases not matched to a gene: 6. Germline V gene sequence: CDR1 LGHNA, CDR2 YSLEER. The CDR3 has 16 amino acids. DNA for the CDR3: TGCGCCAGCAGCCAAGATCGGACAGGGAGGTATCAGCCCCAGCATTTT. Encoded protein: CASSQDRTGRYQPQHF.

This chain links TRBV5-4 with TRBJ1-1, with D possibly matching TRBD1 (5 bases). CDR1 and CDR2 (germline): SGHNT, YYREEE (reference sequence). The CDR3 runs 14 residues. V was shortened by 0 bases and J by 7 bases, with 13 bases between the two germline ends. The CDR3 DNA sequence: TGTGCCAGCAGCTTGGTGGGGGGGAGGGATGAAGCTTTCTTT. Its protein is CASSLVGGRDEAFF.

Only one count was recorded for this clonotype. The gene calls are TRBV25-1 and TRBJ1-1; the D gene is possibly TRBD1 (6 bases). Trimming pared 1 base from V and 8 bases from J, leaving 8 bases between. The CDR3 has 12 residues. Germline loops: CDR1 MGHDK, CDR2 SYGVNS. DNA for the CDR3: TGTGCCAGCAGTGAATTGGGGGGCGAAGCTTTCTTT. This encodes CASSELGGEAFF. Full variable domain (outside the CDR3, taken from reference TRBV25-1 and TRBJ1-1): EADIYQTPRYLVIGTGKKITLECSQTMGHDKMYWYQQDPGMELHLIHYSYGVNSTEKGDLSSESTVSRIRTEHFPLTLESARPSHTSQYLCASSELGGEAFFGQGTRLTVV.

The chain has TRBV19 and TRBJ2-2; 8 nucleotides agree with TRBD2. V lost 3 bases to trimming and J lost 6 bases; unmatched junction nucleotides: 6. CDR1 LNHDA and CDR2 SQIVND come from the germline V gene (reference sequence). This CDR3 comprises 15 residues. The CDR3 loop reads CASSIGGGRSGELFF. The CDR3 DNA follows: TGTGCCAGTAGTATCGGCGGGGGGCGATCCGGGGAGCTGTTTTTT.